The rows below give T cell receptor beta chains drawn from one sample of a study of brain T cells in children with intractable seizures. Assay used: immunoSEQ multiplex PCR; TCRdb lists only in-frame clones, some missing. The table shows under 400,000 clones, with 93% occurring only once. This specimen consisted of peripheral blood, obtained approximately 5 months after surgery. The origin of the receptors is a boy in the first two years of life with tuberous sclerosis and intractable seizures. The CDR3 runs from the conserved cysteine through the conserved F or W. D genes are given only for firm matches. Clone size appears in some rows only: once, few, many, or a class for an expanded clone.

d_gene: -
abundance: -
j_gene: TRBJ1-6
v_gene: TRBV28
CDR3aa: CASSLIQGGWNSPLHF
CDR3nt: TGTGCCAGCAGTTTAATCCAGGGCGGGTGGAATTCACCCCTCCACTTT

d_gene: TRBD2
abundance: -
j_gene: TRBJ2-3
v_gene: TRBV19
CDR3aa: CASSLRLAGASTDTQYF
CDR3nt: TGTGCCAGTAGTCTCCGACTAGCGGGAGCAAGCACAGATACGCAGTATTTT

d_gene: -
abundance: -
j_gene: TRBJ1-5
v_gene: TRBV18
CDR3aa: CASSPAGGAIMAQHF
CDR3nt: TGTGCCAGCTCACCAGCGGGGGGCGCCATCATGGCCCAGCATTTT

d_gene: TRBD2
abundance: -
j_gene: TRBJ2-5
v_gene: TRBV7-9
CDR3aa: CASSPSGRGQETQYF
CDR3nt: TGTGCCAGCAGTCCTAGCGGGAGGGGACAAGAGACCCAGTACTTC

d_gene: TRBD2
abundance: -
j_gene: TRBJ2-5
v_gene: TRBV24-1
CDR3aa: CATASGGEETQYF
CDR3nt: TGTGCCACCGCTAGCGGGGGGGAAGAGACCCAGTACTTC

d_gene: -
abundance: once
j_gene: TRBJ1-1
v_gene: TRBV2
CDR3aa: CASRDVTGFTEAFF
CDR3nt: TGTGCCAGCAGGGACGTAACAGGGTTCACTGAAGCTTTCTTT

d_gene: -
abundance: -
j_gene: TRBJ2-7
v_gene: TRBV4-1
CDR3aa: CASSPSSGYYEQYF
CDR3nt: TGCGCCAGCAGCCCTAGCTCGGGGTACTACGAGCAGTACTTC

d_gene: -
abundance: -
j_gene: TRBJ2-7
v_gene: TRBV2
CDR3aa: CASSEGGTYEQYF
CDR3nt: TGTGCCAGCAGTGAAGGAGGCACCTACGAGCAGTACTTC

d_gene: -
abundance: -
j_gene: TRBJ1-1
v_gene: TRBV5-5
CDR3aa: CASSLGRTQGTEAFF
CDR3nt: TGTGCCAGCAGCTTGGGGCGGACCCAGGGGACTGAAGCTTTCTTT

d_gene: -
abundance: -
j_gene: TRBJ2-1
v_gene: TRBV7-9
CDR3aa: CASSRIQSSYNEQFF
CDR3nt: TGTGCCAGCAGCCGGATCCAGAGCTCCTACAATGAGCAGTTCTTC

d_gene: TRBD1
abundance: -
j_gene: TRBJ1-1
v_gene: TRBV4-1
CDR3aa: CASSPWDRGSANTEAFF
CDR3nt: TGCGCCAGCAGCCCCTGGGACAGGGGCTCGGCGAACACTGAAGCTTTCTTT

d_gene: -
abundance: -
j_gene: TRBJ2-7
v_gene: TRBV12-3/TRBV12-4
CDR3aa: CASKDGLEQYF
CDR3nt: TGTGCCAGCAAAGATGGTCTCGAGCAGTACTTC

d_gene: -
abundance: -
j_gene: TRBJ2-7
v_gene: TRBV4-2
CDR3aa: CASSHGVGGTYEQYF
CDR3nt: TGTGCCAGCAGCCATGGAGTTGGGGGGACATACGAGCAGTACTTC